The TCR beta chain described here comes from a study of shared T cell receptors in the human thymus. V shed 4 bases, J shed 4 bases, and the junction held 9 bases outside the gene matches. This CDR3 comprises 17 residues. Per germline, CDR1 SGDLS and CDR2 YYNGEE. Repertoires were generated with immunoSEQ multiplex PCR, while TCRdb's copy carries only in-frame clones and drops some. Among more than 550,000 clones listed, more than 70% were seen once. This same sample was also part of a study on human thymus T cells. That paper adds: Among the donors, all were healthy Finnish infants having corrective surgery for congenital heart defects. Corrective heart surgery yielded resections, and these provided the thymus tissue. Apparent bias marked the V and J gene usage of thymic and blood repertoires. Related studies noted strongly shared thymic repertoires across unrelated people.

The clonotype originates from a boy younger than two with a congenital heart defect. J is TRBJ2-3 and V is TRBV9; 13 nucleotides match TRBD2. Sequencing input: thymocytes. The CDR3 spells CASSPLAGGPESDTQYF. For the CDR3, the DNA is TGTGCCAGCAGCCCACTAGCGGGGGGGCCAGAGTCAGATACGCAGTATTTT.